This T cell receptor (beta chain) was retrieved from a study of beta chain features in type 1 diabetes (dated by TCRdb to between 2017 and 2018). For the wider study: Mean age, gender distribution, total cell number and subset yield did not differ between patients and healthy donors. In the study, recently diagnosed type 1 diabetes patients and matched healthy donors were compared on the TCRB repertoires of their sorted circulating CD4+ T cell subsets. A total of 107,917,701 sorted cells were examined across all samples, and the number of cells per subset was strongly correlated with RNA yield. Naive and central memory subsets were obtained from all 28 donors, but regulatory and stem cell-like memory subsets were isolated from only 8 patients and about 8 healthy donors.

Study-wide conclusions, independent of this receptor: The naive, central memory and regulatory TCRB repertoires appeared to resemble one another more closely among patients than among healthy donors. Because the HLA sub-analyses included only small numbers of individuals, any influence of HLA type on TCRB rearrangement was left unresolved. A moderate but significant shortening of TCRB CDR3 length was observed in type 1 diabetes patients in all four CD4+ subsets. Because cDNA was sequenced instead of genomic DNA, activated cells with high expression could be over-represented, although the groups did not differ in activation or CD3 levels. Shorter templates might have been favored by PCR, but patient and control samples were amplified and corrected together, so both groups would have been affected equally by any skew. Fewer insertions and more nucleotide deletions at VDJ recombination sites were observed in patients with type 1 diabetes, implying thymic rearrangement abnormalities.

The CDR3 starts with the cysteine, ends with the phenylalanine, and has 17 residues. The read is trimmed to its CDR3 DNA, 51 bases read in frame from base 1. The germline V gene sets CDR1 to SGHDT and CDR2 to YYEEEE. The V end loses 3 bases and the J end loses 0 bases, and a stretch of 15 bases separates them. From each donor, a single peripheral blood sample of 95 to 150 mL on average was drawn into heparinised tubes. A BD FACSAria II was used to sort naive, central memory, regulatory and stem cell-like memory CD4+ T cells with a panel that included CD45RO, CCR7, CD25, CD127, CD95 and CD27. Purity was above 95% for every sorted population. PBMCs were separated immediately by Lymphoprep density gradient centrifugation and were stained directly, without being cultured. To minimize batch effects, samples were stained and sorted in pairs, one healthy donor with one patient per experiment. The High Capacity cDNA Reverse Transcription Kit was used to reverse transcribe all of the isolated RNA, meaning that expressed TCRB transcripts were what got sequenced. Naive, central memory and regulatory T cell samples underwent deep immunoSEQ sequencing, averaging around 4 million total reads per sample. Sorted cells were lysed in RLT buffer and RNA was extracted with DNase-treated RNeasy Micro or Mini kits, depending on cell number. Each cell subset was processed separately to prevent cross-contamination, with patient and healthy donor samples processed together. Using the immunoSEQ multiplex PCR, TCRB sequences were amplified from cDNA into 87-bp fragments spanning the CDR3 region. Amplicons were sequenced on the Illumina HiSeq platform. Processing in the source paper ran as follows. PCR bias was computationally corrected using synthetic template baselines, reads within Hamming distance 2 were collapsed, and singletons that could not be merged were discarded. Reads were aligned against IMGT so that V, D and J genes, CDR3 length and insertions or deletions at six rearrangement sites could be assigned. Within each subset, clonotype counts were normalized to sorted cell number, after which true diversity and Gini coefficients were computed with the tcR R package. Repertoire sharing was quantified using the overlap coefficient calculated on TCRB nucleotide sequences. As a proxy for the pre-selection repertoire, out-of-frame TCRB sequences from naive cells were analyzed. As stored in TCRdb, this immuneACCESS dataset retains in-frame rearrangements with V and J assigned. A fraction of the clones does not appear; measured against another copy, unresolved V genes explain less than half of the discrepancy, and the remainder lacks a known reason. V and J calls and clone size are copied from that table; D and trimming were computed from the DNA. The sample table holds approximately 160,000 clones, of which roughly 60% were seen once. The top ten constitute about 0.089% of the sample.

This clone was observed a handful of times. Which antigen it targets is not known. There are no base qualities to consult, and no much larger clone falls within one base. This sequence uses TRBV5-6 and TRBJ2-2; the D gene assignment is ambiguous. Sequenced: naive CD4+ T cells from blood. The cell subset or site label, as the study defines it: true naive CD4+ T cells. The origin of this receptor is a man aged 25-45 years with type 1 diabetes. Read as DNA, the sequence is TGTGCCAGCAGCTCCCTTCAGAGACATACGAACACCGGGGAGCTGTTTTTT. Translation gives CASSSLQRHTNTGELFF.